One and the same sample provided the 3 T cell receptor beta chains below, sequenced in a study of T cells after yellow fever vaccination. MiXCR was run by TCRdb on the 5' RACE reads, yielding one entry per CDR3 protein. The sample comprises approximately 580,000 distinct CDR3 sequences, roughly a sixth of which are singletons, and 17% rests with the top ten. The sample here was PBMCs, taken around 5 days after the first yellow fever vaccination. These receptors were obtained from a man aged 18 to 30 who received the YFV17D yellow fever vaccine.

The chain uses TRBV20-1 and TRBJ2-1, with TRBD2 matching over 13 bases. J lost 9 bases, V lost 4 bases, and 3 bases had no gene match. The CDR3 is 13 amino acids. CDR1 DFQATT and CDR2 SNEGSKA come from the germline V gene (reference sequence). CDR3 sequence (DNA): TGCAGTGCTAAGGGACTAGCGGGGTTTGAGCAGTTCTTC. It translates to CSAKGLAGFEQFF.

Only a few counts were recorded for this clonotype. The chain joins TRBV6-5 to TRBJ1-1; possible D gene TRBD1, 5 bases. Germline values: CDR1 MNHEY, CDR2 SVGAGI. Trimming left V 5 bases short and J 4 bases short, with 8 bases between. The CDR3 is 12 amino acids. Here the CDR3 DNA reads TGTGCCAGCAGTACAGGTTCCACTGAAGCTTTCTTT. Protein: CASSTGSTEAFF.

The chain couples TRBV7-3 to TRBJ1-6; 8 nucleotides match TRBD1. The length of the CDR3 is 16 residues. With V trimmed by 2 bases and J by 7 bases, 7 bases remained unmatched. Germline CDR1 SGHTA, CDR2 FQGTGA. In DNA form, the CDR3 reads TGTGCCAGCAGCTTAGGGCCCCAGGGGGCGAATTCACCCCTCCACTTT. This gives the protein CASSLGPQGANSPLHF.